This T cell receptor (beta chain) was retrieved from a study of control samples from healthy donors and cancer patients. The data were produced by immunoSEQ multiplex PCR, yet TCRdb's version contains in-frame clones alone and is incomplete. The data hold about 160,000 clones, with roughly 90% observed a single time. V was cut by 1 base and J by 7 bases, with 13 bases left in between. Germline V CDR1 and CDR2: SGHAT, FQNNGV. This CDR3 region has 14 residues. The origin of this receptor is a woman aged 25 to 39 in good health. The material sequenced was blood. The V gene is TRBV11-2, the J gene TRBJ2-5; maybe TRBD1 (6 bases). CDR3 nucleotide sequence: TGTGCCAGCAGCTTAGGGACAGAACGCGTGACCCAGTACTTC. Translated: CASSLGTERVTQYF.